Below are 5 T cell receptor beta chains sequenced from a single sample in a study of regulatory T cells in long-lasting Graves disease. Specified time point: persistent/refractory GD, antithyroid drugs over 5 years with positive TRAb. There was RNA extracted from PBMCs, and the TCR library was made from it. Construction of TCR beta libraries relied on iRepertoire HTBI primers and on Arm-PCR targeting CDR3 regions. TCRdb redid the calling of the multiplex PCR reads with MiXCR, one entry per CDR3 protein. The sample gives a few hundred thousand distinct CDR3 sequences, less than 30% of which show up once; around 30% is in the top ten. Specimen: peripheral blood mononuclear cells (PBMCs), collected when the disease was refractory, from a patient treated with antithyroid drugs. These receptors all come from a woman aged 40 to 50 with Graves disease.

This clonotype has a count of ten or more. The chain uses TRBV20-1 and TRBJ1-6; weak D call: TRBD1 (6 bases). CDR1 is DFQATT and CDR2 is SNEGSKA in the germline V gene (reference sequence). The V gene lost 5 bases and the J gene lost 10 bases, with 18 bases spanning the gap. The CDR3 covers 14 residues. The CDR3 bases are TGCAGTGCTGCTCCCCAGGACAGTATCTCACCCCTCCACTTT. Amino acid sequence: CSAAPQDSISPLHF.

The chain recombines TRBV18 with TRBJ2-7; 9 bases map to TRBD2. CDR3 length: 15 residues. J gave up 5 bases and V 5 bases, and 10 bases lay outside the gene matches. Germline V gives CDR1 KGHSH, CDR2 LQKENI. CDR3 DNA sequence: TGTGCCAGCTCAGACGGACTAGCGAGAGCCAACGAGCAGTACTTC. This codes for CASSDGLARANEQYF.

The gene calls are TRBV4-1 and TRBJ2-7, with D possibly TRBD1 on 6 matching bases. V lost 4 bases and J 2 bases, leaving 12 bases between the germline ends. Germline values: CDR1 MGHRA, CDR2 YSYEKL. This CDR3 is built from 14 residues. CDR3 sequence: CASSRADRPYEQYF. The CDR3, as DNA: TGCGCCAGCAGCCGGGCCGACAGGCCCTACGAGCAGTACTTC.

This clonotype was seen at least ten times. The chain has TRBV2 and TRBJ2-7, with D possibly called TRBD1 or TRBD2 (5 bases each). The germline V gene encodes CDR1 SNHLY and CDR2 FYNNEI. Trimming stripped 6 bases from V and 5 bases from J, with 8 bases between. There are 11 residues in the CDR3. The CDR3 DNA reads as TGTGCCAGCAGGGGACCGAACGAGCAGTACTTC. Protein product: CASRGPNEQYF.

The V gene is TRBV6-1, the J gene TRBJ2-1, with 11 bases aligning to TRBD2. Germline CDR1 is MNHNS and CDR2 is SASEGT. The CDR3 is 15 residues long. Trimming cost V 7 bases and J 3 bases; bases outside gene matches: 5. In nucleotides, the CDR3 is TGTGCCAGCACCCCGGGACTAGCGGTCTACAATGAGCAGTTCTTC. Translation: CASTPGLAVYNEQFF.